This T cell receptor beta chain was sequenced in a study of T cell repertoires in cytomegalovirus infection. Study overall: Recently described HLA-C-restricted plus well-studied HLA-B-restricted CMV epitopes were used. Both a matching HLA type and CMV infection were indicated by public TCR beta signatures. General observations from the study: Public TCR beta family frequency separated CMV-and-HLA carriers, including in an independent cohort. HLA-C-restricted, CMV-specific TCR beta clonotypes were dominant ex vivo.

V was cut by 8 bases and J by 0 bases, with 18 bases left in between. The CDR3 covers 16 residues. Germline CDR1 is SNHLY and CDR2 is FYNNEI. TCRdb called the reads again in MiXCR, with one record for every CDR3 protein. This sample has 750,000 to 950,000 distinct CDR3 sequences, with just under 30% found just once. This clonotype was observed a few times. Its target is unknown. V gene TRBV2 combines with J gene TRBJ2-3; TRBD2 might be the D (6 bases). This specimen consisted of cultured CD8+ T cells from PBMCs, obtained from culture after CMV antigen stimulation. The receptor was isolated from a human donor in good health (CMV status not recorded). Some clones in this sample may be carry-over from other donors' samples. CDR3 bases: TGTGCCAGCCGGGAGTCGCCGTCGGGGAGCACAGATACGCAGTATTTT. Residues: CASRESPSGSTDTQYF. The complete variable domain, with remaining parts taken from reference TRBV2 and TRBJ2-3, reads EPEVTQTPSHQVTQMGQEVILRCVPISNHLYFYWYRQILGQKVEFLVSFYNNEISEKSEIFDDQFSVERPDGSNFTLKIRSTKLEDSAMYFCASRESPSGSTDTQYFGPGTRLTVL.